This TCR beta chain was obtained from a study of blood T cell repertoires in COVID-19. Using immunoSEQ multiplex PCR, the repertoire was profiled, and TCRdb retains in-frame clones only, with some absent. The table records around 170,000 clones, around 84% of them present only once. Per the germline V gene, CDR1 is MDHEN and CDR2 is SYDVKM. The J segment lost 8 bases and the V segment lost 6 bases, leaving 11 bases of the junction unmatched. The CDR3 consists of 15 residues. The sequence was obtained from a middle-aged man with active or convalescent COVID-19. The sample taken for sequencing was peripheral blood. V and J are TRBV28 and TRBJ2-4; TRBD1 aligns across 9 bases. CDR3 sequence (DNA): TGTGCCAGCAGAGAAGACAGGGGGGGACTCTACATTCAGTACTTC. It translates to CASREDRGGLYIQYF.